This T cell receptor (beta chain) originates from a study of post-analysis software for immune sequencing data (dated by TCRdb to between 2014 and 2017). For the study in its entirety: Recorded disease courses included relapsing-remitting, secondary progressive and progressive-relapsing multiple sclerosis, with some patients lacking subtype annotation. The patient repertoires were set against around ten previously published healthy control repertoires from donors whose ages ranged from 6 to 25 years. A subset of samples was prepared in parallel using single-end sample barcoding, then pooled and co-amplified after Illumina adapter ligation.

To demonstrate the VDJtools post-analysis software, the study profiled TCR beta repertoires from the peripheral blood of 10 to 15 young patients with multiple sclerosis. Multiple sclerosis patients were children and adolescents aged roughly 6 to 17 years. Receptor libraries were prepared by PCR. For sequencing, an Illumina HiSeq 2500 was employed. Unique molecular identifiers were incorporated into TCR beta cDNA libraries to reduce PCR and sequencing biases. Roughly 500,000 cDNA molecules were obtained per 1 to 10 million input T cells, so each molecule approximated one T cell. Patient libraries were prepared and sequenced with the same protocol used for the earlier healthy control dataset. Samples belonging to the same batch were prepared together, multiplexed and sequenced on a shared HiSeq lane. Turning to the authors' computational methods: MIGEC handled the raw barcoded reads, throwing out single-read molecular identifier groups before consensus assembly and CDR3 extraction. Clonotype tables were post-analysed with VDJtools, normalizing diversity by down-sampling all datasets to the smallest sample size. To correct batch-related cross-sample contamination, repertoire overlap clustering matched CDR3 amino acid sequences but not nucleotide sequences. TCRdb itself trimmed the public reads at Q25 with fastp, ran MiXCR and retained productive beta chains. Entries that share a CDR3 protein sequence are merged under the most common genes and DNA. What appears here as the V and J calls and clone size reflects TCRdb's work, not the paper's. A total of about 570,000 distinct CDR3 sequences appear in this sample, approximately 34% of them only once. 4.5% to 7.5% of the sample rests with the top ten.

General findings and caveats noted by the study authors: Direct clustering with F measure showed strong co-clustering of samples prepared in the same batch, prompting a batch-effect correction. The multiple sclerosis patient group was slightly younger than the control group. Significantly lower normalized Chao1 diversity was found in multiple sclerosis patients than in controls, suggesting substantial peripheral T-cell clonal expansion. Significantly higher frequencies in patients than in controls were found for roughly 5 TRBV segments, including TRBV5-6, TRBV5-1 and TRBV20-1.

The CDR3 goes from the cysteine to the phenylalanine over 12 residues. Just CDR3 DNA is preserved here, 36 bases in frame from base 1. V is cut by 3 bases and J by 8 bases, and the space between the germline ends is 7 bases. A word on this clonotype: Its antigen remains unidentified. It has no much larger one-base neighbor in the sample; base qualities were not kept.

The source of this sequence is a girl aged 2 to 17 with multiple sclerosis. The sequenced material came from blood. The chain is made from TRBV12-3 or TRBV12-4 and TRBJ1-4; there is no confident call for the D gene. The CDR3 in this case is CASSFGWEKLFF. The DNA reads as follows: TGTGCCAGCAGTTTTGGGTGGGAAAAACTGTTTTTT.